This T cell receptor beta chain was identified during a study of blood T cell repertoires in COVID-19. TCRdb keeps only in-frame clones here, not all; method: immunoSEQ multiplex PCR. The data contain tens of thousands of clones, about nine tenths of them singletons. This CDR3 is 16 amino acids long. Germline V CDR1 and CDR2: SGDLS, YYNGEE. With V trimmed by 4 bases and J by 2 bases, 7 bases remained unmatched. The specimen sequenced was peripheral blood. The sequence came from a man aged 65 to 79 with acute or convalescent COVID-19. The chain couples TRBV9 to TRBJ2-1; 9 bases align to TRBD1. CDR3 DNA: TGTGCCAGCAGCTCATGGACAGGGGCCCCCTACAATGAGCAGTTCTTC. Translated: CASSSWTGAPYNEQFF.